This T cell receptor beta chain was captured in a study of blood T cell repertoires in COVID-19. Study-wide context: The origin of the acute and convalescent COVID-19 samples was the United States, Italy and Spain. Sample material is recorded as cDNA or gDNA derived from T cells, B-cell-depleted T cells, or PBMCs.

Trimming removed 5 bases from V and 6 bases from J; junction bases left unmatched: 5. This CDR3 has 14 residues. Germline V CDR1 and CDR2: SGHTA, FQGNSA. In the original processing: Estimation of nucleated cell counts was performed using reference gene primer amplification. Sequencing was performed with immunoSEQ multiplex PCR; in TCRdb, only in-frame clones are kept and a portion is missing. V and J calls and clone size are copied from that table; D and trimming were computed from the DNA. The table includes around 140,000 clones, approximately 87% detected once. In regard to this clone: This may stem from a read error, because a much larger clone lies one nucleotide away. Different DNA sequences within this sample yield the same CDR3.

Material: peripheral blood. The TCR sequence derives from a man in his fifties or sixties who had recovered from COVID-19. The V call is TRBV7-2, the J call TRBJ2-5; 11 nucleotides match TRBD2. The CDR3 loop is CASSVGLAGQTQYF. The CDR3 DNA sequence: TGTGCCAGCAGCGTAGGACTAGCGGGTCAGACCCAGTACTTC.